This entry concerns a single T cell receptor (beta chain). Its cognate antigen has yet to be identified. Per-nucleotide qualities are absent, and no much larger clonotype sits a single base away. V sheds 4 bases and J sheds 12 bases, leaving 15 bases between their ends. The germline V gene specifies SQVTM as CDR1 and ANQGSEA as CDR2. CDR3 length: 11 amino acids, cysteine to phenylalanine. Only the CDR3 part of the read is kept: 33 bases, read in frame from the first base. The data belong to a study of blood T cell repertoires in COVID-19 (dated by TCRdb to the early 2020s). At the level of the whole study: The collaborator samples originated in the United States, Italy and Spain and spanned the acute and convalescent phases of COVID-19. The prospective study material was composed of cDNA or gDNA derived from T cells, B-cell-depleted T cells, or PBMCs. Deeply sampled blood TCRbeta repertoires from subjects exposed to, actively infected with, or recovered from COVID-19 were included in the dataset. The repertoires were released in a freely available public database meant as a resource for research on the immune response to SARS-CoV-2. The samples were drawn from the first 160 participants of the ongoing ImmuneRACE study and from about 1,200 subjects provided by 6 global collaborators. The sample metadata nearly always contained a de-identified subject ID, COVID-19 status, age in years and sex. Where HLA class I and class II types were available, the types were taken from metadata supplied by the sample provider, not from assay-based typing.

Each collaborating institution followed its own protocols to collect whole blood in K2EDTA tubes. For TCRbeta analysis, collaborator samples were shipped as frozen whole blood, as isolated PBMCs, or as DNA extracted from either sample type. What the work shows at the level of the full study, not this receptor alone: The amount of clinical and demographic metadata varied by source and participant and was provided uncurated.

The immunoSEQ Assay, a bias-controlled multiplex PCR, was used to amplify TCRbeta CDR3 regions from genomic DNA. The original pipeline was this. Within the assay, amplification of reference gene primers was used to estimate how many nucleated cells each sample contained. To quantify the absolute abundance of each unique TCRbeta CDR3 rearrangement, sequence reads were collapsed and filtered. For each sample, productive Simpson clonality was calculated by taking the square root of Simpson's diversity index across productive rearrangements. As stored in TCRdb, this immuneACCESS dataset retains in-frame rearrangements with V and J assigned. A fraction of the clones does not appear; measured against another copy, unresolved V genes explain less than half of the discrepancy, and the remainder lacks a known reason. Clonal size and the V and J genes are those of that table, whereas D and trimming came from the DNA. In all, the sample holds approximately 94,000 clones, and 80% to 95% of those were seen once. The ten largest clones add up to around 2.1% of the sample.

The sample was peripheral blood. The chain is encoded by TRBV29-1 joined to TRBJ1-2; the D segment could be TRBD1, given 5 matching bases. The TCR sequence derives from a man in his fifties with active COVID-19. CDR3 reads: CSVARGPADTF. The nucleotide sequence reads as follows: TGCAGCGTTGCAAGGGGTCCCGCCGACACCTTC.